Below, one T cell receptor (beta chain) is given with its context. Its antigen is currently unknown. The CDR3 length is 16 residues. Germline CDR1 SGHNT, CDR2 YENEEA. V lost 0 bases, J lost 5 bases, and 14 bases lay in between. RNA, at about 0.45 to 1 ug, was reverse transcribed with random hexamers. Amplification of TCR beta CDR3 was carried out by immunoSEQ multiplex PCR, which covered 54 Vbeta and 13 Jbeta segments. TCRdb processed the immunoSEQ multiplex PCR reads anew with MiXCR; each CDR3 protein has one entry. The sample carries hundreds of thousands of distinct CDR3 sequences, 92% recorded once. The record originates from a study of CD8 T cells in Susac syndrome. General study points: It was acknowledged by the study that relatively few individuals were included in its TCR sequencing and HLA analysis.

The sequence was collected from a human donor with multiple sclerosis. V usage is TRBV11-3 and J usage is TRBJ2-4; D gene unclear. The sequenced material came from CD8+ T cells from PBMCs. The CDR3 nucleotides read TGTGCCAGCAGCTTAGATTCTAGTAGGGCGGAAAACATTCAGTACTTC. Protein: CASSLDSSRAENIQYF. Using reference TRBV11-3 and TRBJ2-4 for the parts outside the CDR3, the full variable domain is EAGVVQSPRYKIIEKKQPVAFWCNPISGHNTLYWYLQNLGQGPELLIRYENEEAVDDSQLPKDRFSAERLKGVDSTLKIQPAELGDSAVYLCASSLDSSRAENIQYFGAGTRLSVL.